One sample yielded the 24 T cell receptor beta chains listed below, sequenced in a study of blood T cell repertoires in COVID-19. Sequenced by immunoSEQ multiplex PCR; TCRdb stores in-frame clones only, minus some. Of 150,000 to 200,000 clones listed, 80% are singletons. The sample was peripheral blood. The receptors were sampled from a man in his sixties with acute or convalescent COVID-19.

V usage is TRBV29-1 and J usage is TRBJ2-2; D unclear. The CDR3 spans 11 residues. Per germline, CDR1 SQVTM and CDR2 ANQGSEA. Trimming shortened V by 5 bases and J by 8 bases, and 9 bases separated the two germline ends. This CDR3 is CSVYSGGELFF. CDR3 sequence (DNA): TGCAGCGTTTATTCCGGGGGGGAGCTGTTTTTT.

This chain connects TRBV18 to TRBJ2-7; 9 nucleotides agree with TRBD1. This CDR3 is 17 amino acids long. J was trimmed by 2 bases and V by 0 bases; bases with no gene match: 8. From germline, CDR1 is KGHSH and CDR2 LQKENI. The CDR3 nucleotides are TGTGCCAGCTCACCACCGGTCCACAGGGGGCTAACCTACGAGCAGTACTTC. Translating gives CASSPPVHRGLTYEQYF.

This clone is a singleton in its sample. The rearrangement joins TRBV9 to TRBJ2-7; 10 bases match TRBD1. This CDR3 has 13 residues. V shed 3 bases and J 4 bases; nucleotides not matched to a gene: 1. CDR1 and CDR2 (germline): SGDLS, YYNGEE. As DNA, the CDR3 is TGTGCCAGCAGCGAGGACAGGGGGTACGAGCAGTACTTC. It codes for CASSEDRGYEQYF.

V and J are TRBV3-1 (or the pseudogene TRBV3-2) and TRBJ1-2; D might be TRBD1 (5 bases). Trimming removed 3 bases from V and 7 bases from J, with 15 bases in between. From germline, CDR1 is LGHDT and CDR2 YNNKEL (reference sequence). The CDR3 is made up of 14 amino acids. The CDR3 region is CASSQPQGRGGYTF. The CDR3 DNA follows: TGTGCCAGCAGCCAGCCCCAGGGAAGGGGTGGCTACACCTTC.

The J gene is TRBJ2-1, the V gene TRBV29-1, with D unresolved. The length of the CDR3 is 14 residues. Germline V gives CDR1 SQVTM, CDR2 ANQGSEA. V was shortened by 8 bases and J by 0 bases, with 14 bases between the two germline ends. CDR3 sequence reads: CSSSGPASYNEQFF. The CDR3 DNA sequence: TGCAGCTCCTCAGGCCCCGCCTCCTACAATGAGCAGTTCTTC.

The DNA of the CDR3 is TGTGCCAGTAGTATTGCGGATACCGGGGAGCTGTTTTTT. It is translated as CASSIADTGELFF. The J gene is TRBJ2-2, the V gene TRBV19; D is ambiguous. The length of the CDR3 is 13 residues. Trimming left V 3 bases short and J 5 bases short, with 7 bases between. CDR1 and CDR2 (germline): LNHDA, SQIVND (reference sequence).

This rearrangement joins TRBV9 to TRBJ2-7, with D tentatively TRBD1 (6 bases). Between the trimmed V and J ends, which lost 0 bases and 7 bases, there was a span of 8 bases. The germline gives CDR1 SGDLS, CDR2 YYNGEE. The length of the CDR3 is 12 residues. As DNA, the CDR3 is TGTGCCAGCAGCGTAGCTACAGGGGAGCAGTACTTC. Protein sequence: CASSVATGEQYF.

This clone has only a few counts. J is TRBJ1-5 and V is TRBV11-2, with a weak D call TRBD1 (5 bases). Germline V gene lookup returns CDR1 SGHAT and CDR2 FQNNGV. V lost 6 bases to trimming and J lost 3 bases, with 12 bases between them. CDR3 size: 14 residues. For the CDR3, the DNA is TGTGCCAGCAGTGTTACAGGTCTCAATCAGCCCCAGCATTTT. Protein sequence: CASSVTGLNQPQHF.

The CDR3 bases are TGTGCCAGCAGTTACTCGGGACAGGGAACTGGCTACACCTTC. It is translated as CASSYSGQGTGYTF. The chain couples TRBV6-6 to TRBJ1-2, with 9 bases matching TRBD1. The CDR3 consists of 14 residues. With V trimmed by 0 bases and J by 7 bases, 3 bases remained unmatched. Germline V lookup: CDR1 MNHNY, CDR2 SVGAGI (reference sequence).

This sequence joins TRBV19 and TRBJ1-3; D is ambiguous. The CDR3 length is 16 residues. The V gene lost 5 bases and the J gene lost 1 base, with 15 bases spanning the gap. CDR1 and CDR2 (germline): LNHDA, SQIVND (reference sequence). As DNA, the CDR3 is TGTGCCAGTAGTTCATTACAGCTTTCTTCTGGAAACACCATATATTTT. Amino acid sequence: CASSSLQLSSGNTIYF.

V and J are TRBV20-1 and TRBJ2-4; the match to TRBD2 covers 11 bases. The CDR3 extends over 14 amino acids. J lost 8 bases, V lost 3 bases, and 6 bases had no gene match. CDR1 and CDR2 from the germline V gene are DFQATT and SNEGSKA (reference sequence). The CDR3 is CSASSGGARDIQYF. CDR3 sequence (DNA): TGCAGTGCTAGTAGCGGGGGGGCTCGGGACATTCAGTACTTC.

This chain uses TRBV12-5 with TRBJ1-5, with D possibly TRBD1 on 6 matching bases. CDR1 LGHNT and CDR2 FRNRAP come from the germline V gene. Trimming stripped 3 bases from V and 6 bases from J, with 12 bases between. This CDR3 is built from 14 residues. CDR3 sequence: CASGFEQGAQPQHF. For the CDR3, the DNA is TGTGCTAGTGGTTTCGAACAGGGCGCTCAGCCCCAGCATTTT.

The V and J genes are TRBV6-6 and TRBJ2-1; the D is unclear. V lost 2 bases and J 8 bases, leaving 7 bases between the germline ends. Germline V gives CDR1 MNHNY, CDR2 SVGAGI (reference sequence). The CDR3 is 12 residues long. Here the CDR3 DNA reads TGTGCCAGCAGTTACCGTCCCCATGAGCAGTTCTTC. The encoded protein is CASSYRPHEQFF.

The V gene is TRBV14, the J gene TRBJ2-5, with a possible D match to TRBD2 (6 bases). V was trimmed by 1 base and J by 5 bases, leaving 14 bases between them. The CDR3 sequence is 15 residues long. Germline CDR1 reads SGHDN; CDR2 reads FVKESK. The CDR3 coding sequence is TGTGCCAGCAGCCAAGTTCTGGGAGGCAGGGAGACCCAGTACTTC. This gives the protein CASSQVLGGRETQYF. The full variable domain, rest sourced from reference TRBV14 and TRBJ2-5, is EAGVTQFPSHSVIEKGQTVTLRCDPISGHDNLYWYRRVMGKEIKFLLHFVKESKQDESGMPNNRFLAERTGGTYSTLKVQPAELEDSGVYFCASSQVLGGRETQYFGPGTRLLVL.

This clone was found a few times. J is TRBJ2-3 and V is TRBV2, with 8 bases matching TRBD1. The V segment lost 5 bases and the J segment 1 base; nucleotides outside the gene matches: 2. CDR3 length: 14 amino acids. Per germline, CDR1 SNHLY and CDR2 FYNNEI. CDR3 amino acids: CASSPGQGTDTQYF. CDR3 bases: TGTGCCAGCAGTCCGGGACAGGGCACAGATACGCAGTATTTT.

The J gene is TRBJ1-4, the V gene TRBV29-1; D is uncertain. The CDR3 sequence is 12 residues long. Germline loops: CDR1 SQVTM, CDR2 ANQGSEA. Trimming stripped 5 bases from V and 10 bases from J, with 14 bases between. DNA of the CDR3: TGCAGCGTTCTTTCTGATCCGCGAAAACTGTTTTTT. It encodes CSVLSDPRKLFF.

The chain combines TRBV6-2 or TRBV6-3 with TRBJ2-5; D gene ambiguous. Germline CDR1 is MNHEY and CDR2 is SVGEGT. This CDR3 is 14 amino acids long. Trimming shortened V by 2 bases and J by 2 bases, and 9 bases separated the two germline ends. This chain's CDR3 is CASSYVSEQETQYF. The CDR3 DNA is TGTGCCAGCAGTTACGTTTCGGAGCAAGAGACCCAGTACTTC.

This chain connects TRBV5-1 to TRBJ2-7, with D unresolved. V gave up 0 bases and J gave up 0 bases, with 10 bases separating them. CDR3 length equals 15 residues. Germline values: CDR1 SGHRS, CDR2 YFSETQ. The CDR3 nucleotides are TGCGCCAGCAGCTTGGAAGCTACCTCCTCCTACGAGCAGTACTTC. This gives the protein CASSLEATSSYEQYF.

The CDR3 sequence: CASSLGRDYGYTF. The CDR3 DNA is TGCGCCAGCAGCTTGGGCAGGGATTATGGCTACACCTTC. The chain carries TRBV5-1 and TRBJ1-2; TRBD1 might be the D (5 bases). CDR3 length: 13 residues. Per germline, CDR1 SGHRS and CDR2 YFSETQ. V lost 0 bases and J 5 bases, leaving 8 bases between the germline ends. Supplemented by reference TRBV5-1 and TRBJ1-2, the full variable domain reads KAGVTQTPRYLIKTRGQQVTLSCSPISGHRSVSWYQQTPGQGLQFLFEYFSETQRNKGNFPGRFSGRQFSNSRSEMNVSTLELGDSALYLCASSLGRDYGYTFGSGTRLTVV.

In this sample, this clone turned up once. The chain recombines TRBV30 with TRBJ2-7; 9 nucleotides line up with TRBD1. J gave up 6 bases and V 3 bases, and 6 bases lay outside the gene matches. CDR3 length: 13 amino acids. CDR1 GTSNPN and CDR2 SVGIG come from the germline V gene (reference sequence). CDR3 sequence reads: CAWRRTGVPEQYF. For the CDR3, the DNA is TGTGCCTGGAGGCGGACAGGGGTTCCCGAGCAGTACTTC.

The rearrangement uses TRBV5-4 and TRBJ2-1, with 10 bases that match TRBD2. Germline CDR1 is SGHNT and CDR2 is YYREEE (reference sequence). V was clipped by 2 bases and J by 3 bases; unmatched bases: 2. There are 15 residues in the CDR3. CDR3 amino acids: CASSLSGGVYNEQFF. The CDR3 DNA reads TGTGCCAGCAGCTTAAGCGGGGGGGTCTACAATGAGCAGTTCTTC.

The chain carries TRBV9 and TRBJ1-2; 7 bases line up with TRBD1. CDR3 length: 15 residues. V shed 0 bases and J 5 bases; nucleotides not matched to a gene: 7. Germline V CDR1 and CDR2: SGDLS, YYNGEE. CDR3 sequence reads: CASSVAGDRSYGYTF. As DNA, the CDR3 is TGTGCCAGCAGCGTAGCGGGGGACAGAAGTTATGGCTACACCTTC.

V and J are TRBV19 and TRBJ2-1; the D gene is possibly TRBD2 (6 bases). Germline V gene lookup returns CDR1 LNHDA and CDR2 SQIVND (reference sequence). Trimming removed 5 bases at V and 11 bases at J, with 16 bases between. The length of the CDR3 is 13 residues. The CDR3: CASSLDQRVQQFF. The CDR3 nucleotides are TGTGCCAGTAGTCTCGACCAGCGGGTCCAGCAGTTCTTC.

The chain couples TRBV5-5 to TRBJ1-4; no reliable D call. This CDR3 has 14 residues. Germline CDR1 SGHKS, CDR2 YYEKEE (reference sequence). V was trimmed by 1 base and J by 4 bases, leaving 8 bases between them. The CDR3 here is CASSLFGDNEKLFF. The CDR3 bases are TGTGCCAGCAGCTTGTTCGGGGATAATGAAAAACTGTTTTTT.